The 32 T cell receptor beta chains below come from one sample, sequenced in a study of T cells after posttransplantation cyclophosphamide. Using immunoSEQ multiplex PCR, the repertoire was profiled, and TCRdb retains in-frame clones only, with some absent. The table records 8,500 to 9,500 clones, nearly 99% of them present only once. Sequencing was done on a sample of naive CD8+ T cells sorted from PBMCs. The receptors were sampled from a man aged 50-59 years in good health, CMV-negative, and a related stem cell transplant donor.

This rearrangement joins TRBV9 to TRBJ2-7; 9 bases map to TRBD1. The CDR3 loop spans 17 amino acids. Germline V gene sequence: CDR1 SGDLS, CDR2 YYNGEE. With V trimmed by 4 bases and J by 4 bases, 15 bases remained unmatched. The CDR3 DNA follows: TGTGCCAGCAGCCCCTTACCGGGACAGGGTTCGTTTTACGAGCAGTACTTC. Amino acids: CASSPLPGQGSFYEQYF. Full variable domain (remainder filled in from reference TRBV9 and TRBJ2-7): DSGVTQTPKHLITATGQRVTLRCSPRSGDLSVYWYQQSLDQGLQFLIQYYNGEERAKGNILERFSAQQFPDLHSELNLSSLELGDSALYFCASSPLPGQGSFYEQYFGPGTRLTVT.

The chain joins TRBV19 to TRBJ1-2, with TRBD1 matching 8 bases. Germline CDR1 reads LNHDA; CDR2 reads SQIVND (reference sequence). CDR3 size: 16 residues. Losses at the gene ends were 5 bases for V and 8 bases for J; bases not matched to a gene: 16. The CDR3 nucleotides read TGTGCCAGTAGTTCCGGAGGGGACAGGTTCTTTGTCGGCTACACCTTC. Translated: CASSSGGDRFFVGYTF.

The chain links TRBV27 to TRBJ2-1; 10 positions agree with TRBD1. CDR1 is MNHEY and CDR2 is SMNVEV in the germline V gene (reference sequence). The junction had 5 bases not matched to a gene; V was cut back by 0 bases and J by 6 bases. This CDR3 has 16 residues. The CDR3 reads CASSLSFGTGVNEQFF. As DNA, the CDR3 is TGTGCCAGCAGTTTATCGTTCGGGACAGGGGTCAATGAGCAGTTCTTC.

This chain connects TRBV9 to TRBJ2-1; 10 bases are shared with TRBD2. V lost 3 bases to trimming and J lost 5 bases; unmatched junction nucleotides: 8. The CDR3 contains 16 residues. Germline V CDR1 and CDR2: SGDLS, YYNGEE. CDR3 region: CASSAAGTSDDNEQFF. CDR3 nucleotides: TGTGCCAGCAGCGCAGCCGGGACTAGCGATGACAATGAGCAGTTCTTC.

The rearrangement links TRBV14 to TRBJ1-2; perhaps TRBD1 as D (6 bases). Per the germline V gene, CDR1 is SGHDN and CDR2 is FVKESK. The length of the CDR3 is 13 residues. V was shortened by 4 bases and J by 4 bases, with 10 bases between the two germline ends. The CDR3, as DNA: TGTGCCAGCAGCCCGGACAGTACCTATGGCTACACCTTC. Translating gives CASSPDSTYGYTF.

The V gene is TRBV27, the J gene TRBJ1-5; the D gene is possibly TRBD1 (6 bases). Germline V gene data show CDR1 as MNHEY and CDR2 as SMNVEV (reference sequence). The V end lost 3 bases, the J end lost 6 bases, and 12 bases lay between the germline ends. This CDR3 region has 14 residues. This CDR3 is CASSFRGAGQPQHF. CDR3 nucleotide sequence: TGTGCCAGCAGTTTTCGGGGGGCGGGTCAGCCCCAGCATTTT.

The chain is built from TRBV12-5 and TRBJ2-1, with 7 bases fitting TRBD2. Germline CDR1 and CDR2: LGHNT and FRNRAP. V trimming: 1 base; J trimming: 0 bases; junction bases outside the gene matches: 3. CDR3 length equals 16 residues. The CDR3, as DNA: TGTGCTAGTGGTTTGGAAGGCGGGAGCTCCTACAATGAGCAGTTCTTC. It is translated as CASGLEGGSSYNEQFF. Based on the CDR3 plus reference TRBV12-5 and TRBJ2-1, the full variable domain is DARVTQTPRHKVTEMGQEVTMRCQPILGHNTVFWYRQTMMQGLELLAYFRNRAPLDDSGMPKDRFSAEMPDATLATLKIQPSEPRDSAVYFCASGLEGGSSYNEQFFGPGTRLTVL.

The CDR3 loop reads CASSYGGSDEYF. The CDR3 region has the DNA TGTGCCAGCAGTTATGGGGGCTCCGATGAGTACTTC. This chain connects TRBV6-6 to TRBJ2-4, with D possibly being TRBD1 (6 bases). V was cut by 3 bases and J by 14 bases, with 14 bases left in between. This CDR3 comprises 12 residues. The germline CDR1 and CDR2 sequences are MNHNY and SVGAGI (reference sequence).

The V gene is TRBV19, the J gene TRBJ2-7; 8 nucleotides line up with TRBD1. This CDR3 spans 13 amino acids. Trimming took 8 bases from V and 3 from J; bases not matched to a gene: 6. Germline CDR1 LNHDA, CDR2 SQIVND (reference sequence). CDR3 sequence: CASHRTGLYEQYF. The CDR3 DNA reads as TGTGCCAGTCACCGGACAGGGCTCTACGAGCAGTACTTC.

The rearrangement uses TRBV21-1 and TRBJ2-6; the table's D call, TRBD1, has no DNA check behind it. TRBV21-1 is annotated as a pseudogene. This CDR3 region has 20 residues. The CDR3 bases are TGTGCCAGCAGCAAATCAGGGGGTCCGTCCCCTACGGCTGGGGCCAACGTCCTGACTTTC. The encoded protein is CASSKSGGPSPTAGANVLTF.

This chain joins TRBV6-1 and TRBJ1-1, with 9 bases lining up with TRBD1. V shed 4 bases, J shed 1 base, and the junction held 10 bases outside the gene matches. This CDR3 comprises 17 residues. Germline CDR1 is MNHNS and CDR2 is SASEGT. The CDR3 region has the DNA TGTGCCAGCAGTGCCCCCCGGGGACAGGGACCGAACACTGAAGCTTTCTTT. Amino acid sequence: CASSAPRGQGPNTEAFF.

The chain recombines TRBV19 with TRBJ1-6; perhaps TRBD1 as D (6 bases). Trimming took off 1 base at V and 8 bases at J, with 12 bases between the two ends. The V gene's germline CDR1 is LNHDA and CDR2 SQIVND (reference sequence). The CDR3 spans 15 residues. The CDR3 loop is CASSIAGEWHSPLHF. The CDR3 DNA follows: TGTGCCAGTAGTATAGCAGGGGAGTGGCATTCACCCCTCCACTTT.

This clone was found once. This rearrangement joins TRBV7-9 to TRBJ1-5; D ambiguous. This CDR3 is 14 amino acids long. CDR1 is SEHNR, CDR2 FQNEAQ, per germline (reference sequence). Trimming left V 1 base short and J 3 bases short, with 7 bases between. The CDR3 spells CASSLGHLNQPQHF. The DNA for the CDR3 is TGTGCCAGCAGCTTAGGACACCTCAATCAGCCCCAGCATTTT.

The chain has TRBV2 and TRBJ2-1, with 9 bases lining up with TRBD1. The V gene's germline CDR1 is SNHLY and CDR2 FYNNEI. V dropped 5 bases and J dropped 5; count of bases not matched to a gene: 7. CDR3 length: 15 residues. For the CDR3, the DNA is TGTGCCAGCAGTTCCTCCGGGACAGGGCACAATGAGCAGTTCTTC. As protein: CASSSSGTGHNEQFF.

The chain recombines TRBV2 with TRBJ1-3; D unresolved. V dropped 7 bases and J dropped 0 bases, with 13 bases sitting between them. The CDR3 is made up of 15 amino acids. Germline-derived CDR1 and CDR2 are SNHLY and FYNNEI. The DNA of the CDR3 is TGTGCCAGCACCTCGGGGATGAGCTCTGGAAACACCATATATTTT. Encoded protein: CASTSGMSSGNTIYF. The full variable domain, completed using reference TRBV2 and TRBJ1-3, is EPEVTQTPSHQVTQMGQEVILRCVPISNHLYFYWYRQILGQKVEFLVSFYNNEISEKSEIFDDQFSVERPDGSNFTLKIRSTKLEDSAMYFCASTSGMSSGNTIYFGEGSWLTVV.

J is TRBJ2-2 and V is TRBV4-3; D may be TRBD2 (6 bases). Germline V gives CDR1 LGHNA, CDR2 YSLEER. This CDR3 spans 18 amino acids. Trimming removed 0 bases at V and 6 bases at J, with 20 bases between. As DNA, the CDR3 is TGCGCCAGCAGCCAAGAGTTATCAGCGGGCGTCCTTGCCGGGGAGCTGTTTTTT. Protein sequence: CASSQELSAGVLAGELFF.

This chain links TRBV7-9 with TRBJ2-5; 12 nucleotides align to TRBD1. The J call may be incorrect, as the DNA end agrees better with TRBJ2-7. The CDR3 covers 15 residues. Germline V gene data show CDR1 as SEHNR and CDR2 as FQNEAQ (reference sequence). The CDR3 sequence is CASSKGTGGNDEQYF. The CDR3 coding sequence is TGTGCCAGCAGCAAAGGGACAGGGGGCAACGACGAGCAGTACTTC.

This chain links TRBV14 with TRBJ2-1; D remains unclear. Germline V gives CDR1 SGHDN, CDR2 FVKESK. The CDR3 covers 13 residues. Deletions cut 2 bases from V and 6 bases from J, with 8 bases between. CDR3 in DNA: TGTGCCAGCAGCCAATACTACCCCAATGAGCAGTTCTTC. Translated: CASSQYYPNEQFF.

The chain recombines TRBV7-9 with TRBJ2-7; the match to TRBD1 covers 10 bases. Germline lookup yields CDR1 SEHNR and CDR2 FQNEAQ (reference sequence). The ends lost 1 base at V and 0 bases at J; junction bases unmatched: 0. This CDR3 has 15 residues. CDR3 sequence (DNA): TGTGCCAGCAGCTTAGGGACAGGGGGCTCCTACGAGCAGTACTTC. This sequence encodes CASSLGTGGSYEQYF.

The chain combines TRBV12-5 with TRBJ2-7; maybe TRBD1 (6 bases). Looked up from germline, CDR1 is LGHNT and CDR2 is FRNRAP. V lost 0 bases and J 6 bases, leaving 12 bases between the germline ends. This CDR3 has 14 residues. The CDR3, as DNA: TGTGCTAGTGGTTTGGTACTAACAGGGAGCGAGCAGTACTTC. Its protein is CASGLVLTGSEQYF.

The chain joins TRBV7-6 to TRBJ1-2; tentatively, D is TRBD1 (5 bases). Looked up from germline, CDR1 is SGHVS and CDR2 is FNYEAQ. V lost 4 bases and J lost 4, with 16 bases in between. The CDR3 extends over 15 amino acids. DNA of the CDR3: TGTGCCAGCAGCTCCGCTACCGGGACTCTCTATGGCTACACCTTC. Its translation: CASSSATGTLYGYTF. The full variable domain, with the rest looked up from reference TRBV7-6 and TRBJ1-2, is GAGVSQSPRYKVTKRGQDVALRCDPISGHVSLYWYRQALGQGPEFLTYFNYEAQQDKSGLPNDRFSAERPEGSISTLTIQRTEQRDSAMYRCASSSATGTLYGYTFGSGTRLTVV.

The chain combines TRBV7-9 with TRBJ2-3; D unclear. V was trimmed by 5 bases and J by 2 bases, leaving 17 bases between them. Germline CDR1 is SEHNR and CDR2 is FQNEAQ (reference sequence). The CDR3 loop spans 16 amino acids. The CDR3 DNA follows: TGTGCCAGCAGCCCTCGTGCGCCCCTTAACACAGATACGCAGTATTTT. Its protein is CASSPRAPLNTDTQYF.

The chain carries TRBV11-2 and TRBJ2-7; 7 bases fit TRBD1. Germline values: CDR1 SGHAT, CDR2 FQNNGV. This CDR3 has 14 residues. After removal of 5 bases from V and 2 bases from J, the junction contained 6 bases not matched to a gene. The CDR3 DNA follows: TGTGCCAGCAGCCAGACAGGGTTCGCCTACGAGCAGTACTTC. Translation: CASSQTGFAYEQYF.

This clone was recorded once. In DNA, the CDR3 is TGTGCCAGCAGCCGGGGGAGGGGGAACGAGCAGTACTTC. Its translation: CASSRGRGNEQYF. The chain recombines TRBV5-6 with TRBJ2-5, with D possibly TRBD2 on 7 matching bases. Gene TRBJ2-7 matches the end of the DNA better, so the J call may be wrong. The CDR3 is 13 amino acids. The germline V gene encodes CDR1 SGHDT and CDR2 YYEEEE.

This chain joins TRBV19 and TRBJ1-1; no reliable D call. The CDR3 loop spans 13 amino acids. The germline V gene encodes CDR1 LNHDA and CDR2 SQIVND (reference sequence). Trimming took off 2 bases at V and 7 bases at J, with 11 bases between the two ends. The CDR3 bases are TGTGCCAGTAGTATATCGTGGTCGGTTGAAGCTTTCTTT. Its translation is CASSISWSVEAFF.

This clone is a singleton in its sample. The chain links TRBV5-1 to TRBJ1-2; 10 bases agree with TRBD1. The CDR3 consists of 15 residues. V lost 2 bases and J lost 4; bases outside the gene matches: 5. Germline-derived CDR1 and CDR2 are SGHRS and YFSETQ. Here the CDR3 reads CASSLGDRGSYGYTF. The CDR3 DNA reads TGCGCCAGCAGCTTAGGGGACAGGGGTAGCTATGGCTACACCTTC.

The J gene is TRBJ2-7, the V gene TRBV7-9; D uncertain. The CDR3 consists of 12 residues. Germline values: CDR1 SEHNR, CDR2 FQNEAQ (reference sequence). Trimming removed 4 bases from V and 3 bases from J, with 7 bases in between. CDR3 residues: CASSSYSYEQYF. In nucleotides, the CDR3 is TGTGCCAGCAGCTCCTATAGCTACGAGCAGTACTTC.

J is TRBJ2-5 and V is TRBV7-3; 8 nucleotides align to TRBD2. V was pared by 0 bases and J by 3 bases, with 6 bases of the junction left unmatched. The CDR3 covers 16 residues. Germline loops: CDR1 SGHTA, CDR2 FQGTGA. CDR3 DNA sequence: TGTGCCAGCAGCTTAACGGCGGGGGGCGGTAAAGAGACCCAGTACTTC. As protein: CASSLTAGGGKETQYF.

The V call is TRBV13, the J call TRBJ1-2, with 10 bases fitting TRBD1. Germline V gene lookup returns CDR1 PRHDT and CDR2 FYEKMQ (reference sequence). J was trimmed by 6 bases and V by 5 bases; bases with no gene match: 3. This CDR3 has 13 residues. For the CDR3, the DNA is TGTGCCAGCAGCCCCGGGACAGGGGATGGCTACACCTTC. Its protein product is CASSPGTGDGYTF.

The chain has TRBV19 and TRBJ2-1; TRBD2 matches 9 bases. Germline CDR1 and CDR2: LNHDA and SQIVND (reference sequence). The CDR3 covers 15 residues. V dropped 8 bases and J dropped 8; count of bases not matched to a gene: 13. The CDR3 sequence: CASSPGSGRRYEQFF. CDR3 bases: TGTGCCAGTTCCCCCGGGAGCGGGAGGCGCTATGAGCAGTTCTTC.

The genes are TRBV19 and TRBJ1-3; 7 bases map to TRBD1. Trimming took 4 bases from V and 0 from J; bases not matched to a gene: 12. CDR1 is LNHDA, CDR2 SQIVND, per germline (reference sequence). CDR3 length: 18 amino acids. The CDR3 bases are TGTGCCAGTAGTAAGGGGGCGATAGGGACCTACTCTGGAAACACCATATATTTT. Residues: CASSKGAIGTYSGNTIYF.

The DNA for the CDR3 is TGTGCCAGCAGCCTTTCGACAGGGTCTTTCTATGGCTACACCTTC. Translation gives CASSLSTGSFYGYTF. The V call is TRBV14, the J call TRBJ1-2; 7 positions match TRBD1. The ends lost 4 bases at V and 4 bases at J; junction bases unmatched: 9. Germline V gene lookup returns CDR1 SGHDN and CDR2 FVKESK. This CDR3 contains 15 residues.